Reported below is one T cell receptor beta chain. This sample is drawn from a study of blood T cell repertoires in COVID-19. About the research overall: Sites across the United States, Italy and Spain contributed samples from acute and convalescent COVID-19.

The protocol was immunoSEQ multiplex PCR, while the TCRdb copy is restricted to in-frame clones and leaves out a portion. The sample yields fewer than 15,000 clones, about 88% seen once. CDR1 and CDR2 (germline): LGHNA, YSLEER. This CDR3 spans 15 amino acids. The V segment lost 4 bases and the J segment 4 bases; nucleotides outside the gene matches: 7. The chain links TRBV4-3 to TRBJ2-7; 10 bases fit TRBD2. The TCR was taken from a human donor in a cohort sampled during active COVID-19. The specimen sequenced was peripheral blood. The CDR3 DNA reads TGCGCCAGCAGCCTGACTATAGCGGGGGGTTACGAGCAGTACTTC. Amino acid sequence: CASSLTIAGGYEQYF.